Detailed here is one T cell receptor beta chain. Here immunoSEQ multiplex PCR was the method, and the copy in TCRdb shows in-frame clones only, minus some. The table has more than 150,000 clones, about nine tenths seen once; the top ten hold less than 25%. The entry originates in a study of blood T cell repertoires in COVID-19. The V segment lost 3 bases and the J segment 4 bases; nucleotides outside the gene matches: 4. In germline, CDR1 is SGDLS, CDR2 YYNGEE. There are 14 residues in the CDR3. This sequence joins TRBV9 and TRBJ1-2; TRBD1 aligns across 9 bases. The origin of this receptor is a man aged 70-80 years with active or convalescent COVID-19. Sequencing used peripheral blood. The CDR3 protein is CASSADRGPYGYTF. The CDR3 DNA reads as TGTGCCAGCAGCGCGGACAGGGGTCCCTATGGCTACACCTTC.